This entry lists 3 T cell receptor beta chains sequenced from one sample in a study of blood T cell repertoires in COVID-19. The table came from immunoSEQ multiplex PCR; TCRdb's copy has only in-frame clones and leaves some out. This table has some 430,000 clones, around 91% appearing once. Source material: PBMCs or T cells enriched from blood (not recorded which). The source of these receptors is a man aged 18 to 30 who had recovered from COVID-19.

J is TRBJ2-5 and V is TRBV6-5; the match to TRBD1 covers 8 bases. Germline trimming cut 9 bases from V and 2 bases from J; bases unmatched to any gene: 5. The CDR3 runs to 13 residues. CDR1 is MNHEY, CDR2 SVGAGI, per germline. CDR3 residues: CASNRGTQETQYF. The CDR3 nucleotides are TGTGCCAGTAACAGGGGGACACAAGAGACCCAGTACTTC.

The V gene is TRBV5-4, the J gene TRBJ1-1; no firm D call. Germline V CDR1 and CDR2: SGHNT, YYREEE (reference sequence). With 4 bases removed from V and 1 base from J, the gap between germline ends came to 11 bases. This CDR3 comprises 14 residues. The CDR3 nucleotides read TGTGCCAGCAGCCCGACAATCGGGAACACTGAAGCTTTCTTT. It translates to CASSPTIGNTEAFF.

This clone was observed a handful of times. At the DNA level, this CDR3 is encoded by other sequences in the same sample as well. The CDR3 DNA is TGCGCCAGCAGCCGAGACAGCTACAATGAGCAGTTCTTC. This translates into CASSRDSYNEQFF. The J gene is TRBJ2-1, the V gene TRBV5-1; a weak D match, TRBD1 (5 bases). The CDR3 is 13 residues long. Germline CDR1 and CDR2: SGHRS and YFSETQ. V was pared by 4 bases and J by 3 bases, with 8 bases between. Filled out from reference TRBV5-1 and TRBJ2-1, the complete variable domain reads KAGVTQTPRYLIKTRGQQVTLSCSPISGHRSVSWYQQTPGQGLQFLFEYFSETQRNKGNFPGRFSGRQFSNSRSEMNVSTLELGDSALYLCASSRDSYNEQFFGPGTRLTVL.